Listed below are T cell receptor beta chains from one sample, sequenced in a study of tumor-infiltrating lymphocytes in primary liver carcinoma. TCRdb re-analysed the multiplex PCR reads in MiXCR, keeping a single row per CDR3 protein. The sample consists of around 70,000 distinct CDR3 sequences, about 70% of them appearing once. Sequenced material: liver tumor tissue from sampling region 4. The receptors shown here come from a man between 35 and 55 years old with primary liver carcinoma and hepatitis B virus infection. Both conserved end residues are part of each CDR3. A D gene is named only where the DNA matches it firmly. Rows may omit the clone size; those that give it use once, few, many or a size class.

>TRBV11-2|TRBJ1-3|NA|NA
CASAQGAGDTTYF
TGTGCCTCAGCCCAAGGAGCTGGAGACACCACATATTTT
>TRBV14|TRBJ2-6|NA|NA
CVSSQLAPGANDLTF
TGTGTCAGCAGCCAACTAGCACCCGGGGCCAACGACCTGACTTTC
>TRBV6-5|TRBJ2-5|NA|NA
CASRRAGVGYQETQYF
TGTGCGAGCAGACGAGCAGGGGTTGGGTACCAAGAGACCCAGTACTTC
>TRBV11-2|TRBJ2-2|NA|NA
CANSPWASGISGELLF
NA
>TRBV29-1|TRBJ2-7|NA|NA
CSVARGNVYEQYF
TGCAGCGTTGCTAGAGGGAACGTCTACGAACAGTACTTC
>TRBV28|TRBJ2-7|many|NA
CASSSMRPGKYEQYF
TGTGCCAGCAGTTCAATGCGCCCCGGGAAGTACGAGCAGTACTTC
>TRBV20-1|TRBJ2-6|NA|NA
CSAYREPGANVLTF
TGCAGTGCATACAGGGAACCTGGGGCCAACGTCCTGACTTTC
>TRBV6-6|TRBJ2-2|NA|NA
CASSLVLASWELFF
TGTGCCAGCAGCCTCGTTCTAGCGTCCTGGGAGCTGTTTTTT
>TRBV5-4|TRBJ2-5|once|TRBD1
CGSSRGTEWETQYF
TGTGGCAGCAGCAGGGGGACAGAATGGGAGACCCAGTACTTC
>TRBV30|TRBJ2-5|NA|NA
CAWSALPGGAEAQYF
TGTGCCTGGAGCGCTCTTCCTGGGGGCGCAGAGGCCCAGTACTTC
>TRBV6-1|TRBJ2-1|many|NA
CASSNPTGKAAVGSDEQFF
TGTGCCAGCAGTAATCCTACCGGGAAGGCCGCGGTTGGGAGCGATGAGCAGTTCTTC
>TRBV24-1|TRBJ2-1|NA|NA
CATSEVVGGREQFF
TGTGCCACCAGTGAGGTGGTAGGGGGACGTGAGCAGTTCTTC
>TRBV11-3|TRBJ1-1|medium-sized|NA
CASSLGGPSMNTEAFF
TGTGCCAGCAGCTTAGGTGGGCCCTCCATGAACACTGAAGCTTTCTTT
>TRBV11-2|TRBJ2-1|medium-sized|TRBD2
CASSLGGLAGGPYNEQFF
TGTGCCAGCAGCTTAGGGGGACTAGCGGGAGGGCCCTACAATGAGCAGTTCTTC
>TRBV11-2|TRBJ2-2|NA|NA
CASGSVGRGTGELFF
TGTGCCAGCGGCTCAGTCGGTCGGGGCACCGGGGAGCTGTTTTTT
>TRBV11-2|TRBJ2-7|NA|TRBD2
CASSLSLGLAGRGYEQYF
TGTGCCAGCAGCTTATCCCTTGGACTAGCGGGACGGGGGTACGAGCAATACTTC
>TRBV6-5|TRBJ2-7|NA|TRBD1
CASSYSSDGTGEQYF
TGTGCCAGCAGTTACTCCTCAGATGGGACAGGGGAGCAGTACTTC
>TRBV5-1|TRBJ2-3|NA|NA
CASALMWGDTQYF
TGCGCCAGCGCACTCATGTGGGGCGATACGCAGTATTTT
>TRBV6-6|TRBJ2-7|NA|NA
CVNTDGLTDEQYF
TGTGTCAACACTGACGGACTAACCGACGAGCAGTACTTC
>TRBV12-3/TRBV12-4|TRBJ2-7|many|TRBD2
CASSLGGGIYEQYF
TGTGCCAGCAGTTTAGGGGGGGGAATCTACGAGCAGTACTTC
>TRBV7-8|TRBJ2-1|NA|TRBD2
CASRSSGSPLGEHFF
TGTGCCAGCAGGTCTAGCGGTTCCCCTCTCGGGGAGCACTTCTTC
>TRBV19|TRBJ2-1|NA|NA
CASSLSGPSYNEQFF
TGTGCCAGTAGTCTAAGCGGGCCCTCCTACAATGAGCAGTTCTTC
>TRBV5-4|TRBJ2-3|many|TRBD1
CASSSNRGLGDTQYF
TGTGCCAGCAGCTCCAACAGGGGGCTGGGAGATACGCAGTATTTT
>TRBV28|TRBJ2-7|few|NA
CASSLSGGGTYEQYF
TGTGCCAGCAGTTTATCTGGCGGGGGCACCTACGAGCAGTACTTC
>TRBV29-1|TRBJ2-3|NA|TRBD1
CSTRTGNTDTRYF
TGCAGCACCCGGACAGGAAACACAGATACTCGGTATTTT
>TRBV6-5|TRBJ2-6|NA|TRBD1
CANSPQTGAGANVLTF
TGTGCCAATAGCCCTCAAACAGGGGCAGGGGCCAACGTCCTGACTTTC
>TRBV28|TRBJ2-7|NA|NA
CASTTAHPGDQRDYEQYF
TGTGCCAGCACCACAGCTCATCCCGGGGACCAACGAGATTACGAGCAGTACTTC